This TCR beta chain was sequenced during a study of T cells in localized non-small cell lung cancer. V was clipped by 2 bases and J by 5 bases; unmatched bases: 5. There are 16 residues in the CDR3. Germline CDR1 and CDR2: PRHDT and FYEKMQ (reference sequence). Only in-frame clones appear in the TCRdb table, and some are missing; sequencing was by immunoSEQ multiplex PCR. Found here are 25,000 to 35,000 clones, roughly nine tenths of them singletons; the top ten hold 4.5% to 7%. The TCR sequence derives from a man between 40 and 69 years old with stage II lung adenocarcinoma. The sequencing used PBMCs, collected before any cancer treatment. This rearrangement joins TRBV13 to TRBJ2-1; the match to TRBD2 covers 11 bases. CDR3 bases: TGTGCCAGCAGCTTACCCACTAGCGGGAGCCACAATGAGCAGTTCTTC. Its translation: CASSLPTSGSHNEQFF.